These T cell receptor beta chains were read from a single sample in a study of chemoradiotherapy in HPV16-positive cancers. The data were produced by immunoSEQ multiplex PCR, yet TCRdb's version contains in-frame clones alone and is incomplete. The repertoire holds some 28,000 clones, with over 65% as singletons. The specimen was blood, collected from a patient who underwent chemoradiotherapy. Every receptor here comes from a human donor with HPV-associated anogenital cancer. Each CDR3 is given with its conserved first and last residue. Fields, in order: D gene, J gene, V gene, CDR3 protein. The D gene is left open where the match is weak.

d_call: TRBD2; j_call: TRBJ2-3; v_call: TRBV5-8; cdr3_aa: CASSGLAEITDTQYF
d_call: TRBD1; j_call: TRBJ2-5; v_call: TRBV30; cdr3_aa: CAWKDRQETQYF
d_call: TRBD2; j_call: TRBJ2-1; v_call: TRBV10-2; cdr3_aa: CASSLGWTSGGNEQFF
d_call: TRBD1; j_call: TRBJ2-6; v_call: TRBV5-1; cdr3_aa: CASSSGGYSGANVLTF
d_call: NA; j_call: TRBJ1-1; v_call: TRBV11-2; cdr3_aa: CASSFRPRFEAFF
d_call: TRBD1; j_call: TRBJ1-1; v_call: TRBV5-1; cdr3_aa: CASSWGQGMGRNTEAFF
d_call: TRBD2; j_call: TRBJ2-1; v_call: TRBV13; cdr3_aa: CASTTGTSGGYEQFF
d_call: NA; j_call: TRBJ1-2; v_call: TRBV5-4; cdr3_aa: CASSLPPHYGYTF
d_call: NA; j_call: TRBJ2-2; v_call: TRBV7-9; cdr3_aa: CASSSATGELFF
d_call: NA; j_call: TRBJ2-7; v_call: TRBV13; cdr3_aa: CASSLGAEISSYEQYF
d_call: NA; j_call: TRBJ1-4; v_call: TRBV11-1; cdr3_aa: CASITPSESPNEKLFF
d_call: TRBD1; j_call: TRBJ2-7; v_call: TRBV6-5; cdr3_aa: CASSLRGLEQYF
d_call: NA; j_call: TRBJ1-6; v_call: TRBV5-1; cdr3_aa: CASSEQGINSPLHF
d_call: NA; j_call: TRBJ2-1; v_call: TRBV5-1; cdr3_aa: CASSLGSETEQFF
d_call: TRBD1; j_call: TRBJ2-1; v_call: TRBV2; cdr3_aa: CASSDGTVSYNEQFF
d_call: NA; j_call: TRBJ2-7; v_call: TRBV18; cdr3_aa: CASSPRPAYEQYF
d_call: TRBD1; j_call: TRBJ1-3; v_call: TRBV4-2; cdr3_aa: CASSQDLDRVSGNTIYF
d_call: TRBD1; j_call: TRBJ1-2; v_call: TRBV30; cdr3_aa: CACQQGGRGYYGYTF
d_call: NA; j_call: TRBJ1-5; v_call: TRBV2; cdr3_aa: CASRLDNQPQHF
d_call: NA; j_call: TRBJ2-3; v_call: TRBV2; cdr3_aa: CASSGARGGTDTQYF
d_call: NA; j_call: TRBJ1-2; v_call: TRBV10-3; cdr3_aa: CAITSTENYGYTF
d_call: TRBD1; j_call: TRBJ1-1; v_call: TRBV19; cdr3_aa: CASSIDPSGQGWTEAFF
d_call: NA; j_call: TRBJ1-5; v_call: TRBV5-1; cdr3_aa: CASSQLAGAQPQHF
d_call: NA; j_call: TRBJ2-1; v_call: TRBV5-1; cdr3_aa: CASSLAGLAGGQFF
d_call: TRBD2; j_call: TRBJ2-3; v_call: TRBV7-6; cdr3_aa: CASSYKTSGYTDTQYF
d_call: NA; j_call: TRBJ1-1; v_call: TRBV6-4; cdr3_aa: CASSEGPGVSTFF
d_call: TRBD2; j_call: TRBJ2-1; v_call: TRBV27; cdr3_aa: CASSRLAGGYNEQFF
d_call: NA; j_call: TRBJ1-1; v_call: TRBV2; cdr3_aa: CASSAYRVVTNTEAFF